A selection of T cell receptor beta chains follows, all from one sample in a study of T cell responses to AZD1222 COVID-19 vaccine. Some clones are missing from TCRdb's copy, which holds only in-frame ones; the method was immunoSEQ multiplex PCR. The table records about 130,000 clones, 75% to 90% of them present only once. The specimen comprised peripheral blood, sampled on day 0 of AZD1222 vaccination. Receptors were obtained from an adult in good health. Both conserved end residues are part of each CDR3. The D gene is left open where the match is weak. The size of a clone is reported for some rows only, either as once, few or many, or as a class for expanded clones.

j_gene: TRBJ1-1; abundance: once; v_gene: TRBV19; d_gene: TRBD1; CDR3aa: CASSTRALGQREAFF; CDR3nt: TGTGCCAGTAGTACTCGAGCACTGGGACAGCGTGAAGCTTTCTTT
j_gene: TRBJ1-5; abundance: -; v_gene: TRBV4-1; d_gene: TRBD1; CDR3aa: CASSQVTGDSNQPQHF; CDR3nt: TGCGCCAGCAGCCAAGTTACAGGGGATAGCAATCAGCCCCAGCATTTT
j_gene: TRBJ1-4; abundance: -; v_gene: TRBV5-4; d_gene: TRBD1; CDR3aa: CASRGDSREKLFF; CDR3nt: TGTGCCAGCAGGGGGGACAGTAGGGAAAAACTGTTTTTT
j_gene: TRBJ2-5; abundance: -; v_gene: TRBV30; d_gene: -; CDR3aa: CAWGSQSRTLYF; CDR3nt: TGTGCCTGGGGAAGCCAATCTCGGACCCTCTACTTC
j_gene: TRBJ2-6; abundance: -; v_gene: TRBV10-3; d_gene: TRBD2; CDR3aa: CAISARGGTGANVLTF; CDR3nt: TGTGCCATCAGTGCCCGCGGGGGGACTGGGGCCAACGTCCTGACTTTC
j_gene: TRBJ1-6; abundance: -; v_gene: TRBV19; d_gene: TRBD1; CDR3aa: CASTRTGGYSPLHF; CDR3nt: TGTGCCAGTACCCGGACAGGCGGTTACTCACCCCTCCACTTT
j_gene: TRBJ1-1; abundance: -; v_gene: TRBV28; d_gene: -; CDR3aa: CATFRDPNTEAFF; CDR3nt: TGTGCCACGTTCAGGGATCCCAACACTGAAGCTTTCTTT
j_gene: TRBJ2-5; abundance: -; v_gene: TRBV7-2; d_gene: TRBD1; CDR3aa: CASSPGQGAQETQYF; CDR3nt: TGTGCCAGCAGCCCAGGACAGGGGGCTCAAGAGACCCAGTACTTC
j_gene: TRBJ2-2; abundance: -; v_gene: TRBV11-1; d_gene: TRBD1; CDR3aa: CASSSTGGGELFF; CDR3nt: TGTGCCAGCAGCTCGACAGGGGGCGGGGAGCTGTTTTTT
j_gene: TRBJ1-1; abundance: -; v_gene: TRBV5-1; d_gene: -; CDR3aa: CASAMGEGVYEAFF; CDR3nt: TGCGCCAGCGCCATGGGGGAGGGGGTCTATGAAGCTTTCTTT
j_gene: TRBJ1-1; abundance: -; v_gene: TRBV5-1; d_gene: -; CDR3aa: CASSLAGQQNTEAFF; CDR3nt: TGCGCCAGCAGCTTGGCCGGCCAGCAGAACACTGAAGCTTTCTTT
j_gene: TRBJ1-2; abundance: -; v_gene: TRBV27; d_gene: -; CDR3aa: CASRAGRANYGYTF; CDR3nt: TGTGCCAGCAGGGCAGGGAGAGCTAACTATGGCTACACCTTC
j_gene: TRBJ1-6; abundance: -; v_gene: TRBV5-1; d_gene: -; CDR3aa: CASSLEGLTGLSSYNSPLHF; CDR3nt: TGCGCCAGCAGCTTGGAGGGACTAACCGGCCTCAGCTCCTATAATTCACCCCTCCACTTT
j_gene: TRBJ2-2; abundance: few; v_gene: TRBV5-1; d_gene: -; CDR3aa: CASSSPRDGRTGELFF; CDR3nt: TGCGCCAGCAGCTCCCCCCGGGACGGAAGGACCGGGGAGCTGTTTTTT
j_gene: TRBJ2-1; abundance: -; v_gene: TRBV19; d_gene: TRBD2; CDR3aa: CASTLALAGGNEQFF; CDR3nt: TGTGCCAGTACCTTGGCTCTAGCGGGCGGTAATGAGCAGTTCTTC